The clone carrying this T cell receptor (beta chain) has ten or more counts. Its target is not known. The CDR3 has 14 residues. The V end was cut by 4 bases, the J end by 4 bases, with 14 bases between. Per the germline V gene, CDR1 is LGHNA and CDR2 is YNFKEQ. TCRdb itself ran the PCR reads through MiXCR, one entry per CDR3 protein. The sample lists 90,000 or so distinct CDR3 sequences, under 25% seen once, with 1% to 1.2% in the top ten. The record originates from a study of molecular identifiers for immune sequencing clone quantification. Study findings and constraints: Highly expanded clone sizes could be underestimated by identical TCR molecules sharing a barcode.

Naive CD8 libraries were made from around 18,000 to 910,000 sorted cells, and they used 10%, 30% or 50% RNA. This TCR derives from a human donor in good health. Some libraries in this study had Jurkat cell RNA spiked in. The V gene is TRBV4-2, the J gene TRBJ2-7, with D possibly TRBD2 on 6 matching bases. The specimen sequenced was naive CD8+ T cells from blood, with Jurkat cell RNA spiked in. The subset is: FACS-sorted CD8+CD4-CCR7+CD45RA+ naive T cells. The CDR3 sequence: CASSPDYGGYEQYF. The CDR3 DNA follows: TGTGCCAGCAGCCCTGATTATGGGGGGTACGAGCAGTACTTC.